This TCR beta chain emerged from a study of vaccination and CD4 T cells after COVID-19. On the study more broadly: With a range of 35 to 161, the median interval from diagnosis to drawing post-COVID samples was approximately 100 days.

This clonotype was detected only a few times. Its target is not known. An Oncomine TCR Beta short-read assay was used to sequence the DNA from cultured CD4+ T cells. TCRdb reanalysed the PCR reads using MiXCR and keeps one entry per CDR3 protein. Altogether some 16,000 distinct CDR3 sequences are present, over 45% being singletons, with the ten largest covering approximately 9.9%. Documented treatment: approximately nine-day PBMC culture with coronavirus spike peptide pools or control peptides (ViraFEST assay). This CDR3 is 15 amino acids long. The junction had 2 bases not matched to a gene; V was cut back by 2 bases and J by 2 bases. Germline CDR1 is SGHTA and CDR2 is FQGNSA.

The rearrangement uses TRBV7-2 and TRBJ2-5; 10 nucleotides align to TRBD2. Input material: CD4+ T cells from blood, cultured in vitro. The sequence derives from a human donor who had recovered from COVID-19. CDR3 sequence: CASSLRLAGQETQYF. DNA of the CDR3: TGTGCCAGCAGCTTACGACTAGCGGGTCAAGAGACCCAGTACTTC.